Sequencing of this T cell receptor (beta chain) was carried out in a study of blood T cell repertoires in COVID-19. Enrollment of patients from Seattle took place during active infection, with longitudinal follow-up. This CDR3 has 15 residues. Germline values: CDR1 SGHRS, CDR2 YFSETQ. The V gene lost 3 bases and the J gene lost 2 bases, with 13 bases spanning the gap. In the authors' workflow: From reference gene primer amplification, estimates of nucleated cell counts were derived. Repertoires were generated with immunoSEQ multiplex PCR, while TCRdb's copy carries only in-frame clones and drops some. The DNA gave D and trimming, while V, J and clone size come from that table. The table records fewer than 60,000 clones, approximately 93% of them present only once.

The chain joins TRBV5-1 to TRBJ2-3; no clear D. The sample comprised peripheral blood. The receptor comes from a man aged 55 to 70 with COVID-19, enrolled during active disease. The CDR3 spells CASSSNGGYTDTQYF. DNA of the CDR3: TGCGCCAGCAGCTCGAACGGCGGATACACAGATACGCAGTATTTT.